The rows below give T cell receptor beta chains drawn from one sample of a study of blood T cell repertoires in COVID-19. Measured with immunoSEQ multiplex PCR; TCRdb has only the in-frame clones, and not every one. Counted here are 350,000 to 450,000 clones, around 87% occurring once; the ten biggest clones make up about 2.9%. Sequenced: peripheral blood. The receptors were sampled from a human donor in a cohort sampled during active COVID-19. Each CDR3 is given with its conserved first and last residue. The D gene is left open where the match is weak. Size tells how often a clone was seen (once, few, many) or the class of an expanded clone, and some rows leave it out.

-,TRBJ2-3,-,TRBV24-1,CATSDTGTDTQYF,TGTGCCACCAGTGACACGGGCACAGATACGCAGTATTTT
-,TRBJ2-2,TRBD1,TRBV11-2,CASSLGQANTGELFF,TGTGCCAGCAGCCTTGGACAGGCGAACACCGGGGAGCTGTTTTTT
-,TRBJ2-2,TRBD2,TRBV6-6,CASSPLAGAVNTGELFF,TGTGCCAGCAGTCCCCTAGCGGGGGCCGTGAACACCGGGGAGCTGTTTTTT
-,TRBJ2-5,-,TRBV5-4,CASSLWVASAETQYF,TGTGCCAGCAGCTTGTGGGTGGCTAGCGCGGAGACCCAGTACTTC
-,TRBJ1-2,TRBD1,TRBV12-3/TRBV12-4,CASIPDRGGGYTF,TGTGCCAGCATTCCCGACAGGGGAGGTGGCTACACCTTC
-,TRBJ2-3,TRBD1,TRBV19,CASSNTGAAGDTQYF,TGTGCCAGTAGTAACACAGGGGCGGCAGGAGATACGCAGTATTTT
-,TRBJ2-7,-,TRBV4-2,CASSQETPSVTYEQYF,TGTGCCAGCAGCCAAGAGACGCCTAGCGTGACCTACGAGCAGTACTTC
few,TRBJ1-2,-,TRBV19,CASSSGQTNTNYGYTF,TGTGCCAGTAGCTCCGGACAGACTAATACTAACTATGGCTACACCTTC
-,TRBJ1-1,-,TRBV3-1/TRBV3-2,CASSQRGGDTEAFF,TGTGCCAGCAGCCAAAGGGGAGGGGACACTGAAGCTTTCTTT
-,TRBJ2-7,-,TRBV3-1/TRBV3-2,CASSQDSYEQYF,TGTGCCAGCAGCCAAGATAGCTACGAGCAGTACTTC
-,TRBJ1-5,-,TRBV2,CASSPQPWEENSNQPQHF,TGTGCCAGCAGCCCCCAGCCCTGGGAGGAGAATAGCAATCAGCCCCAGCATTTT
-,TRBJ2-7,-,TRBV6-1,CASSEGGESYEQYF,TGTGCCAGCAGTGAAGGGGGGGAATCCTACGAGCAGTACTTC
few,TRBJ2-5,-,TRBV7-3,CASTKQGDQETQYF,TGTGCCAGCACCAAACAGGGAGACCAAGAGACCCAGTACTTC
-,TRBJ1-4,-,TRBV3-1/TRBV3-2,CASSQGGTPNEKLFF,TGTGCCAGCAGCCAAGGCGGGACCCCTAATGAAAAACTGTTTTTT
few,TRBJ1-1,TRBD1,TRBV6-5,CASNGQGWGTEAFF,TGTGCCAGCAACGGACAGGGGTGGGGCACTGAAGCTTTCTTT
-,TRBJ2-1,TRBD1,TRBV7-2,CASSPRGDRGRAEQFF,TGTGCCAGCAGCCCCAGGGGGGACAGGGGTAGGGCTGAGCAGTTCTTC
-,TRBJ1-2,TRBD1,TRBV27,CASSPLGTGGYGYTF,TGTGCCAGCAGCCCACTGGGGACAGGGGGCTATGGCTACACCTTC
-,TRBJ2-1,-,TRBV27,CASTRFPSYNEQFF,TGTGCCAGCACCCGGTTTCCCTCCTACAATGAGCAGTTCTTC
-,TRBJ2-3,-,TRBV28,CASDRSSGTDTQYF,TGTGCCAGCGATCGATCCTCGGGCACAGATACGCAGTATTTT
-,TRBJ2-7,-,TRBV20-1,CSASRQASSYEQYF,TGCAGTGCTAGTAGGCAGGCGAGCTCCTACGAGCAGTACTTC
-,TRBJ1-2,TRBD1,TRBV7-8,CASSLARLGGWYGYTF,TGTGCCAGCAGCTTAGCGCGTTTAGGGGGCTGGTATGGCTACACCTTC
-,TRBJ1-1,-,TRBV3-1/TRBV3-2,CASSQVLNTEAFF,TGTGCCAGCAGCCAAGTTCTAAACACTGAAGCTTTCTTT
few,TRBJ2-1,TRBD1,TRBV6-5,CASRNQGAFYNEQFF,TGTGCCAGCAGGAATCAGGGGGCGTTCTACAATGAGCAGTTCTTC
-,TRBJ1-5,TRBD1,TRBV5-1,CASSPGTGVGNQPQHF,TGCGCCAGCAGCCCCGGGACAGGGGTGGGCAATCAGCCCCAGCATTTT
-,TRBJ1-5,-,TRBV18,CASSSGSFYSNQPQHF,TGTGCCAGCTCATCGGGAAGCTTTTATAGCAATCAGCCCCAGCATTTT
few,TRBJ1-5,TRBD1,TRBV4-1,CASSVKQGYNQPQHF,TGCGCCAGCAGCGTGAAACAGGGGTACAATCAGCCCCAGCATTTT
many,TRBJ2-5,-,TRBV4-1,CASSQDRASVLATQYF,TGCGCCAGCAGCCAAGATCGGGCTAGCGTTTTAGCAACCCAGTACTTC
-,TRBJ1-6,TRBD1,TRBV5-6,CASSLGQGSYNSPLHF,TGTGCCAGCAGCTTGGGACAGGGAAGTTATAATTCACCCCTCCACTTT
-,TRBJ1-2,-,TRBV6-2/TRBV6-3,CASSYMADYGYTF,TGTGCCAGCAGTTACATGGCAGACTATGGCTACACCTTC
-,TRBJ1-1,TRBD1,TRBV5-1,CASSVQGAGTEAFF,TGCGCCAGCAGCGTACAGGGGGCTGGAACTGAAGCTTTCTTT
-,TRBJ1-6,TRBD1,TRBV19,CASRMGQADNSPLHF,TGTGCCAGTAGGATGGGACAGGCCGATAATTCACCCCTCCACTTT
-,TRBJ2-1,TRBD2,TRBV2,CASSWTSGGAGEQFF,TGTGCCAGCAGTTGGACTAGCGGGGGGGCCGGTGAGCAGTTCTTC
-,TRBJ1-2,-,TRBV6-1,CASSEAGGGQPYGYTF,TGTGCCAGCAGTGAAGCTGGGGGGGGCCAGCCCTATGGCTACACCTTC
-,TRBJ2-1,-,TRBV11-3,CASSRGHANEQFF,TGTGCCAGCAGCCGCGGACACGCCAATGAGCAGTTCTTC
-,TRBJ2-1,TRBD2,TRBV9,CASSVSGSVEISYNEQFF,TGTGCCAGCAGCGTTAGCGGGAGTGTCGAAATTTCCTACAATGAGCAGTTCTTC
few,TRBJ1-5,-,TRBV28,CASSLSSHGNQPQHF,TGTGCCAGCAGTTTAAGCTCCCATGGCAATCAGCCCCAGCATTTT
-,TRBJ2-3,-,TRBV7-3,CASSLPKAEDSDTQYF,TGTGCCAGCAGCTTGCCTAAAGCGGAAGATTCAGATACGCAGTATTTT
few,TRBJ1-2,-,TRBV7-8,CASWKGGRDGYTF,TGTGCCAGCTGGAAAGGGGGTAGGGATGGCTACACCTTC
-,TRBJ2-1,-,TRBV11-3,CASSLAGVEQFF,TGTGCCAGCAGCTTAGCGGGGGTTGAGCAGTTCTTC
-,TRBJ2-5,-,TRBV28,CASSLREDRPRTQYF,TGTGCCAGCAGTTTGAGGGAGGACCGTCCGCGTACCCAGTACTTC
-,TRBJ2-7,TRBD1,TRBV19,CASSKGQPGEQYF,TGTGCCAGTAGTAAGGGACAGCCTGGCGAGCAGTACTTC
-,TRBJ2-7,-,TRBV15,CATSKGGTSDEQYF,TGTGCCACCAGTAAGGGCGGGACTTCCGACGAGCAGTACTTC